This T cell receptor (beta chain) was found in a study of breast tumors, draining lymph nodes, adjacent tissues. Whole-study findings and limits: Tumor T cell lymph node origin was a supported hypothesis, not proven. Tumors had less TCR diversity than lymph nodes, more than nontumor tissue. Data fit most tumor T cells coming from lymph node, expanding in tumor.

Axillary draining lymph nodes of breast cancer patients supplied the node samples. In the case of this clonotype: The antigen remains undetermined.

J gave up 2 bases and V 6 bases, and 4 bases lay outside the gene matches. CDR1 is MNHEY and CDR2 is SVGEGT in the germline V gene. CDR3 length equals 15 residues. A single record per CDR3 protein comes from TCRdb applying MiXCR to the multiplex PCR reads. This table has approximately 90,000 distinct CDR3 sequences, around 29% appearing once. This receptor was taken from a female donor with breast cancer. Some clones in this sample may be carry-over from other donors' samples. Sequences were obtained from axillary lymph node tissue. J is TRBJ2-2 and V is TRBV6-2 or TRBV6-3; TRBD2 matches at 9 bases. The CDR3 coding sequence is TGTGCCAGCAGGCCTAGCGGGGCCAACACCGGGGAGCTGTTTTTT. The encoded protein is CASRPSGANTGELFF.